The rows below give T cell receptor beta chains drawn from one sample of a study of blood T cell repertoires in COVID-19. Sequencing was performed with immunoSEQ multiplex PCR; in TCRdb, only in-frame clones are kept and a portion is missing. The table shows around 200,000 clones, with 84% occurring only once. The sample consisted of peripheral blood. The receptor source for this set is a man in his forties or fifties with active or convalescent COVID-19. CDR3s include the opening cysteine and the closing phenylalanine or tryptophan. D genes are given only for firm matches. Where a row states a size, it is once, few, many or the class of an expanded clone; other rows omit it.

abundance	v_gene	j_gene	d_gene	CDR3aa	CDR3nt
NA	TRBV25-1	TRBJ2-2	NA	CASSELPLGALNTGELFF	TGTGCCAGCAGTGAATTACCTCTAGGGGCCCTAAACACCGGGGAGCTGTTTTTT
NA	TRBV7-3	TRBJ2-1	TRBD2	CASKRGDIDEQFF	TGTGCCAGCAAACGGGGGGATATCGATGAGCAGTTCTTC
once	TRBV5-5	TRBJ2-5	NA	CASSGREGGEFLSIGETQYF	TGTGCCAGCAGCGGACGTGAAGGGGGGGAGTTTTTATCGATCGGTGAGACCCAGTACTTC
NA	TRBV12-5	TRBJ1-2	NA	CASVPSGQDYGYTF	TGTGCTAGTGTCCCATCGGGACAAGACTATGGCTACACCTTC
NA	TRBV28	TRBJ1-3	TRBD1	CASSSEKWDRDFSGNTIYF	TGTGCCAGCAGTTCAGAAAAATGGGACAGGGACTTCTCTGGAAACACCATATATTTT
NA	TRBV19	TRBJ1-1	NA	CASSIGGDLNTEAFF	TGTGCCAGTAGTATAGGGGGGGATTTGAACACTGAAGCTTTCTTT
NA	TRBV7-7	TRBJ2-7	TRBD1	CASSPGTGFYEQYF	TGTGCCAGCAGCCCCGGGACAGGGTTCTACGAGCAGTACTTC
few	TRBV28	TRBJ1-1	NA	CASSFLRKNTEAFF	TGTGCCAGCAGTTTCCTTAGAAAGAACACTGAAGCTTTCTTT
NA	TRBV19	TRBJ2-7	NA	CASSMRGTEQYF	TGTGCCAGTAGTATGAGGGGGACCGAGCAGTACTTC
few	TRBV7-9	TRBJ1-6	TRBD1	CASSLIQGENSPLHF	TGTGCCAGCAGCTTAATCCAGGGGGAGAATTCACCCCTCCACTTT
NA	TRBV28	TRBJ1-5	NA	CASSSPSQGPQHF	TGTGCCAGCAGTTCCCCATCACAGGGACCCCAGCATTTT
NA	TRBV7-8	TRBJ2-3	TRBD2	CASSLQLAGGPDTQYF	TGTGCCAGCAGCCTTCAACTAGCGGGGGGCCCCGATACGCAGTATTTT
NA	TRBV18	TRBJ2-1	TRBD1	CASSPRTGNDEQFF	TGTGCCAGCTCACCAAGGACAGGGAACGATGAGCAGTTCTTC
NA	TRBV28	TRBJ1-5	NA	CATYDRISNQPQHF	TGTGCCACCTACGACAGAATCAGCAATCAGCCCCAGCATTTT
once	TRBV7-3	TRBJ2-2	NA	CASSQLQGNTGELFF	TGTGCCAGCAGCCAACTACAGGGGAACACCGGGGAGCTGTTTTTT
NA	TRBV12-3/TRBV12-4	TRBJ1-2	NA	CASSFQAYGYTF	TGTGCCAGCAGTTTTCAAGCCTATGGCTACACCTTC
NA	TRBV11-2	TRBJ1-1	NA	CASSLEQGRVAEAFF	TGTGCCAGCAGCTTAGAGCAGGGGAGGGTCGCTGAAGCTTTCTTT
NA	TRBV5-1	TRBJ1-1	NA	CASSFEGANTEAFF	TGCGCCAGCAGCTTTGAAGGAGCGAACACTGAAGCTTTCTTT
once	TRBV27	TRBJ1-6	TRBD1	CASSLPTGGGNSPLHF	TGTGCCAGCAGTCTACCAACAGGGGGGGGAAATTCACCCCTCCACTTT
NA	TRBV9	TRBJ2-1	TRBD2	CASSVTLAGGYNEQFF	TGTGCCAGCAGCGTAACACTAGCGGGGGGGTACAATGAGCAGTTCTTC
NA	TRBV28	TRBJ1-1	TRBD1	CASRQGAAEAFF	TGTGCCAGCAGACAGGGGGCGGCTGAAGCTTTCTTT
NA	TRBV6-5	TRBJ1-2	TRBD1	CASSDGQGNGYTF	TGTGCCAGCAGCGACGGACAGGGGAACGGCTACACCTTC
NA	TRBV6-5	TRBJ1-2	TRBD1	CASRDTGTEGGYTF	TGTGCCAGCAGAGATACCGGGACAGAGGGTGGCTACACCTTC
NA	TRBV5-4	TRBJ1-2	TRBD1	CASSPTLSGTGTDYGYTF	TGTGCCAGCAGTCCGACACTATCCGGGACAGGGACGGACTATGGCTACACCTTC
NA	TRBV6-1	TRBJ1-2	NA	CASSPERLYGYTF	TGTGCCAGCAGCCCGGAAAGACTCTATGGCTACACCTTC
NA	TRBV6-2/TRBV6-3	TRBJ1-1	TRBD1	CASSHRGRQSEAFF	TGTGCCAGCAGCCACAGGGGGCGTCAATCCGAAGCTTTCTTT
NA	TRBV4-2	TRBJ1-6	NA	CASSQEQAASYNSPLHF	TGTGCCAGCAGCCAAGAACAGGCAGCCTCCTATAATTCACCCCTCCACTTT
once	TRBV6-5	TRBJ1-6	TRBD1	CASSLDRGRGSPLHF	TGTGCCAGCAGCTTGGACAGGGGGCGAGGTTCACCCCTCCACTTT
NA	TRBV5-1	TRBJ1-1	NA	CASSLEPGRNTEAFF	TGCGCCAGCAGCTTGGAGCCCGGGAGAAACACTGAAGCTTTCTTT
once	TRBV2	TRBJ2-3	NA	CASSEGQISTDTQYF	TGTGCCAGCAGTGAAGGTCAGATTAGCACAGATACGCAGTATTTT
NA	TRBV5-6	TRBJ2-7	TRBD2	CASSFGGARGYEQYF	TGTGCCAGCAGCTTCGGGGGGGCGAGGGGTTACGAGCAGTACTTC
many	TRBV5-5	TRBJ2-7	NA	CASSVGAYEQYF	TGTGCCAGCAGCGTTGGGGCTTACGAGCAGTACTTC
once	TRBV27	TRBJ1-5	NA	CASFDQGSNQPQHF	TGTGCCAGCTTTGACCAGGGAAGCAATCAGCCCCAGCATTTT
NA	TRBV12-3/TRBV12-4	TRBJ1-1	NA	CASTKAPGLVAFF	TGTGCCAGCACCAAAGCCCCAGGGCTGGTCGCTTTCTTT
NA	TRBV11-2	TRBJ2-5	TRBD1	CASSLRVGGGETQYF	TGTGCCAGCAGCTTAAGGGTAGGGGGCGGGGAGACCCAGTACTTC
NA	TRBV7-3	TRBJ2-6	TRBD1	CASSPQGQQTGANVLTF	TGTGCCAGCAGCCCGCAGGGACAGCAGACTGGGGCCAACGTCCTGACTTTC
few	TRBV10-1	TRBJ2-2	NA	CASSGSEGFTGELFF	TGCGCCAGCAGTGGAAGTGAGGGTTTCACCGGGGAGCTGTTTTTT
NA	TRBV2	TRBJ2-2	NA	CASSEDTANTGELFF	TGTGCCAGCAGTGAGGACACGGCGAACACCGGGGAGCTGTTTTTT
NA	TRBV28	TRBJ1-2	TRBD1	CATQEGGEDYGYTF	TGTGCCACCCAGGAAGGGGGCGAAGACTATGGCTACACCTTC
NA	TRBV3-1/TRBV3-2	TRBJ1-2	NA	CASSQLQGRGGYTF	TGTGCCAGCAGCCAATTACAGGGACGGGGTGGCTACACCTTC
NA	TRBV11-1	TRBJ2-1	TRBD1	CASSYGQGGDEQFF	TGTGCCAGCAGCTACGGACAGGGGGGGGATGAGCAGTTCTTC
NA	TRBV2	TRBJ2-7	TRBD1	CASTPDRGYEQYF	TGTGCCAGCACCCCGGACAGGGGCTACGAGCAGTACTTC
NA	TRBV3-1/TRBV3-2	TRBJ1-5	TRBD1	CASSPQGVNNQPQHF	TGTGCCAGCAGCCCACAGGGGGTTAACAATCAGCCCCAGCATTTT
NA	TRBV10-3	TRBJ2-2	TRBD1	CAIRTGANTGELFF	TGTGCCATCAGGACAGGGGCGAACACCGGGGAGCTGTTTTTT
once	TRBV4-3	TRBJ1-1	TRBD1	CASSQDRATGGNTEAFF	TGCGCCAGCAGCCAAGATAGGGCAACAGGGGGGAACACTGAAGCTTTCTTT